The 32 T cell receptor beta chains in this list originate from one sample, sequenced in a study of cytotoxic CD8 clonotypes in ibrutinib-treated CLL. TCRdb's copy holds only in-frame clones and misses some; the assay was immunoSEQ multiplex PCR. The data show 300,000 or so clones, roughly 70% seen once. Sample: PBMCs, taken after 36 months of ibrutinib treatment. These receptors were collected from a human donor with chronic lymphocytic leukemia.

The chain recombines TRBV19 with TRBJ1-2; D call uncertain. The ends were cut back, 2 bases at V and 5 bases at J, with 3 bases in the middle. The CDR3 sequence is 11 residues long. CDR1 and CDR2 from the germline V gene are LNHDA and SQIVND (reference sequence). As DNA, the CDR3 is TGTGCCAGTAGTATACAGTATGGCTACACCTTC. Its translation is CASSIQYGYTF.

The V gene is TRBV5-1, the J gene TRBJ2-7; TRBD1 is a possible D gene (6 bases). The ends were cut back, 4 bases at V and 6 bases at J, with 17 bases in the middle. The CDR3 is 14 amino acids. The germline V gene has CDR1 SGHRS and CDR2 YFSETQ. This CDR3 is CASSVGRGSAEQYF. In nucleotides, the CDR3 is TGCGCCAGCAGCGTTGGCAGGGGTAGCGCCGAGCAGTACTTC.

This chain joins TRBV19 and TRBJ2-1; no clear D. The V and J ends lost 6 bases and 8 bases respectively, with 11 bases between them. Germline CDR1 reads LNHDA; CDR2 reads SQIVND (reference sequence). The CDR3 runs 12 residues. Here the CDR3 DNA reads TGTGCCAGTAGAGACTTACGGGATGAGCAGTTCTTC. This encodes CASRDLRDEQFF.

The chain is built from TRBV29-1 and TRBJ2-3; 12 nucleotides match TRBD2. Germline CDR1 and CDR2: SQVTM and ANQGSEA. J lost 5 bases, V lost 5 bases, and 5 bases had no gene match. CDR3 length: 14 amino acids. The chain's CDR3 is CSVNRLAGVDTQYF. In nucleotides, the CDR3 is TGCAGCGTTAACCGACTAGCGGGAGTAGATACGCAGTATTTT.

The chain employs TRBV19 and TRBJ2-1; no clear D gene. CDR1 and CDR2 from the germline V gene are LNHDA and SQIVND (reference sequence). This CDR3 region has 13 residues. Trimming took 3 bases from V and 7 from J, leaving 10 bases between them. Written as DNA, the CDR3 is TGTGCCAGTAGTATTTTAGGGCTGAATGAGCAGTTCTTC. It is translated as CASSILGLNEQFF.

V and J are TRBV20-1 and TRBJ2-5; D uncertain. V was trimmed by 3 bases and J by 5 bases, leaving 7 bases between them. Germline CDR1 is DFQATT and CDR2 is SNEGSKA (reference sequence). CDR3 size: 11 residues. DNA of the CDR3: TGCAGTGCTAGCCAAGCGGAGACCCAGTACTTC. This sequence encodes CSASQAETQYF.

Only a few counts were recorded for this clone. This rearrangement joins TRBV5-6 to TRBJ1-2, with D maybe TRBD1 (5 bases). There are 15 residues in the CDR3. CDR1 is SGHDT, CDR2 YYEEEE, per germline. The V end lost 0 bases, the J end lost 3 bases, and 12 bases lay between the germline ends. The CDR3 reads CASSLDYRGDYGYTF. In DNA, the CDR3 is TGTGCCAGCAGCTTGGATTATCGGGGCGACTATGGCTACACCTTC.

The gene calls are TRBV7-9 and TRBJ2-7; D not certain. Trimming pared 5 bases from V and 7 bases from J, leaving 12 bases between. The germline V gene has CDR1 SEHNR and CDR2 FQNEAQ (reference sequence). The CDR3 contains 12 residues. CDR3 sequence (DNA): TGTGCCAGCAGCCAACCATCCAATGAGCAGTACTTC. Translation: CASSQPSNEQYF.

The CDR3, as DNA: TGTGCCAGCAGCTCGGCCGGGGCAGATACGCAGTATTTT. The encoded protein is CASSSAGADTQYF. The chain couples TRBV11-2 to TRBJ2-3; tentative D call: TRBD2 (5 bases). The CDR3 contains 13 residues. V lost 4 bases and J lost 4, with 9 bases in between. Germline V gene lookup returns CDR1 SGHAT and CDR2 FQNNGV. Based on the CDR3 plus reference TRBV11-2 and TRBJ2-3, the full variable domain is EAGVAQSPRYKIIEKRQSVAFWCNPISGHATLYWYQQILGQGPKLLIQFQNNGVVDDSQLPKDRFSAERLKGVDSTLKIQPAKLEDSAVYLCASSSAGADTQYFGPGTRLTVL.

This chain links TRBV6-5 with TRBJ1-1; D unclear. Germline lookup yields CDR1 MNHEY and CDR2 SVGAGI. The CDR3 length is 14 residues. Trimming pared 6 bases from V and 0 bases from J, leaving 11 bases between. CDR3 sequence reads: CASRRAGMNTEAFF. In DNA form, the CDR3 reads TGTGCCAGCAGGAGGGCGGGAATGAACACTGAAGCTTTCTTT.

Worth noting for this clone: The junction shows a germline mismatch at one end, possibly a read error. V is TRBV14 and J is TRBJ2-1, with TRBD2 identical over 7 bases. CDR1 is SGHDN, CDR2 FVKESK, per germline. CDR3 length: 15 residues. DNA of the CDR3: TGTGCCAGCAGCCAAGTTATCGCGACGAAGGCGCGGGAGATCTTC. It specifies CASSQVIATKAREIF.

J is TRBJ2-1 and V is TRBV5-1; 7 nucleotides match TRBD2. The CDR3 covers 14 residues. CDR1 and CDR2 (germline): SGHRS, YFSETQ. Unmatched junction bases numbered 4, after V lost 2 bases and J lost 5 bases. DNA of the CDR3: TGCGCCAGCAGCTTTAATAGCGGGCACAATGAGCAGTTCTTC. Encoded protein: CASSFNSGHNEQFF.

CDR3 nucleotides: TGTGCCAGCAGCGTTGTCAGGGGCACTGAAGCTTTCTTT. Protein: CASSVVRGTEAFF. The chain couples TRBV9 to TRBJ1-1; D perhaps matches TRBD1 (6 bases). Germline V gene sequence: CDR1 SGDLS, CDR2 YYNGEE. V was cut by 2 bases and J by 4 bases, with 9 bases left in between. The CDR3 sequence is 13 residues long. Filled out from reference TRBV9 and TRBJ1-1, the complete variable domain reads DSGVTQTPKHLITATGQRVTLRCSPRSGDLSVYWYQQSLDQGLQFLIQYYNGEERAKGNILERFSAQQFPDLHSELNLSSLELGDSALYFCASSVVRGTEAFFGQGTRLTVV.

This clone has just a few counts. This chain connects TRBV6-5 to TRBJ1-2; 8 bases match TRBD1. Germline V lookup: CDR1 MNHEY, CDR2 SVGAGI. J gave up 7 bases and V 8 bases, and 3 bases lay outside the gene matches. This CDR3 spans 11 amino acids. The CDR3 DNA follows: TGTGCCAGCTGGACAGGGCTTGGCTACACCTTC. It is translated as CASWTGLGYTF.

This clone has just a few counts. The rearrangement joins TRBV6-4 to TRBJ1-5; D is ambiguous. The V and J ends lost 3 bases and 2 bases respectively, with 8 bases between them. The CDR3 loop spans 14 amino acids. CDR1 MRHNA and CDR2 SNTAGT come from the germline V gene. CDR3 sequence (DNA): TGTGCCAGCAGTGAGAGGTTTGGCAATCAGCCCCAGCATTTT. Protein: CASSERFGNQPQHF.

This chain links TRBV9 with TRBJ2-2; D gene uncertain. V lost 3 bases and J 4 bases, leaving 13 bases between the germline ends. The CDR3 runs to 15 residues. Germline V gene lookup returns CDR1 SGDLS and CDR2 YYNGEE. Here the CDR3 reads CASSATGPTTGELFF. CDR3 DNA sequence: TGTGCCAGCAGCGCCACCGGGCCTACCACCGGGGAGCTGTTTTTT. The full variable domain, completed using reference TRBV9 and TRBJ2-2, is DSGVTQTPKHLITATGQRVTLRCSPRSGDLSVYWYQQSLDQGLQFLIQYYNGEERAKGNILERFSAQQFPDLHSELNLSSLELGDSALYFCASSATGPTTGELFFGEGSRLTVL.

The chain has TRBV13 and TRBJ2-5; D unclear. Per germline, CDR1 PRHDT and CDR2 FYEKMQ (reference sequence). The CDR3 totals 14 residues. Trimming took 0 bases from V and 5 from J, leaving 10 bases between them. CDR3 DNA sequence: TGTGCCAGCAGCTTAGGTGATATTGAGGAGACCCAGTACTTC. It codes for CASSLGDIEETQYF.

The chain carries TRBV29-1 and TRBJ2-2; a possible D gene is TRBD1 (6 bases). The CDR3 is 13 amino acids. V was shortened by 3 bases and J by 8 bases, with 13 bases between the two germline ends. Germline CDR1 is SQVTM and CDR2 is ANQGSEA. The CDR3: CSVDEGVTGELFF. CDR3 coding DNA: TGCAGCGTTGATGAGGGGGTTACAGGGGAGCTGTTTTTT.

The DNA for the CDR3 is TGCGCCAGCAGCTTGGGCTCTAGCCTGAGCACAGATACGCAGTATTTT. Translating gives CASSLGSSLSTDTQYF. This sequence joins TRBV5-1 and TRBJ2-3, with D maybe TRBD2 (5 bases). The germline CDR1 and CDR2 sequences are SGHRS and YFSETQ. The V gene lost 0 bases and the J gene lost 0 bases, with 11 bases spanning the gap. CDR3 length equals 16 residues.

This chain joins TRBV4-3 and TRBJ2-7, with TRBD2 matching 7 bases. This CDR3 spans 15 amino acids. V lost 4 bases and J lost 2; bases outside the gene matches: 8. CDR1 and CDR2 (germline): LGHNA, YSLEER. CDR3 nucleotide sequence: TGCGCCAGCAGCCCCCGGCCGACTAGCCCCTACGAGCAGTACTTC. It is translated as CASSPRPTSPYEQYF.

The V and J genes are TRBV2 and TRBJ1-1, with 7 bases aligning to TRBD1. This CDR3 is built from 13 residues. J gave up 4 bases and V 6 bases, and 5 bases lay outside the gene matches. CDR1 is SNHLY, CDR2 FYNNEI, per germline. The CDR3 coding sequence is TGTGCCAGCAGCAAGACAGGGCCCACTGAAGCTTTCTTT. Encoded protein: CASSKTGPTEAFF.

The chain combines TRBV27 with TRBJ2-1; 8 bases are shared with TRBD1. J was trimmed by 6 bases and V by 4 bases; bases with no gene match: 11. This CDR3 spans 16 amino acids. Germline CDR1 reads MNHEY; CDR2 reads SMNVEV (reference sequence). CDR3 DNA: TGTGCCAGCAGTTCATGGGTCTTACAGGGGGGCAATGAGCAGTTCTTC. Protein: CASSSWVLQGGNEQFF.

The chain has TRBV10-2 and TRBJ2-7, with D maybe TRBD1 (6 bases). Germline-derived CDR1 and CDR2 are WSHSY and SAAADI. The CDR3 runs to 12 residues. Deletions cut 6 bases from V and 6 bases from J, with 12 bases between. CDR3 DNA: TGCGCCAGCAGCCAGACAGGCAGCGAGCAGTACTTC. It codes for CASSQTGSEQYF.

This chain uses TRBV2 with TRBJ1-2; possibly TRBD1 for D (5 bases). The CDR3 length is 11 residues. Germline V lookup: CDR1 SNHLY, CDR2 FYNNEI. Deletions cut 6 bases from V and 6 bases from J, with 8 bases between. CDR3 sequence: CASRGVHGYTF. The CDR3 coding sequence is TGTGCCAGCAGAGGGGTTCATGGCTACACCTTC.

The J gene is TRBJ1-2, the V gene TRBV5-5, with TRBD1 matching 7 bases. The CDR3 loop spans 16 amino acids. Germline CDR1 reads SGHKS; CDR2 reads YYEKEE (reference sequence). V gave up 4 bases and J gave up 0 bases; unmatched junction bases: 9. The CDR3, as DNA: TGTGCCAGCAGCCACGACAGGGCTGGAGCTAACTATGGCTACACCTTC. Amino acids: CASSHDRAGANYGYTF.

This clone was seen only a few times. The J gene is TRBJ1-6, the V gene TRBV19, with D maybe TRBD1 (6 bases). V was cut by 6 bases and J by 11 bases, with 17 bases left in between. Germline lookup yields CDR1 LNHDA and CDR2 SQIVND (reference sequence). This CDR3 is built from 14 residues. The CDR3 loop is CASSRTAQWTPLHF. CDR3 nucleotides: TGTGCCAGTAGCCGGACAGCCCAATGGACACCCCTCCACTTT.

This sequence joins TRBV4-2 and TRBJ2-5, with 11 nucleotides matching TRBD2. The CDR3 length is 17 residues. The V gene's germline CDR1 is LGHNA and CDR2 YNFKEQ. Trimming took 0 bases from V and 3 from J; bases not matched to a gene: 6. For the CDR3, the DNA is TGTGCCAGCAGCCAAGAGCAAGTACTAGCGGGGGAAGAGACCCAGTACTTC. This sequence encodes CASSQEQVLAGEETQYF.

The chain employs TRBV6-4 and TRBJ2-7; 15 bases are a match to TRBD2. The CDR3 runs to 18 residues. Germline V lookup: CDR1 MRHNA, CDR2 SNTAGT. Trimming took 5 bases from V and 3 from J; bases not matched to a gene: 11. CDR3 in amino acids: CASSPGLAGGRRFYEQYF. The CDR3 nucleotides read TGTGCCAGCAGTCCGGGACTAGCGGGAGGAAGACGTTTCTACGAGCAGTACTTC.

CDR3 protein: CASSRTGSEQYF. DNA for the CDR3: TGCGCCAGCAGCAGGACAGGGAGCGAGCAGTACTTC. The rearrangement joins TRBV5-1 to TRBJ2-7; 8 nucleotides align to TRBD1. CDR3 length equals 12 residues. V lost 4 bases, J lost 6 bases, and 3 bases stayed unmatched. The germline V gene has CDR1 SGHRS and CDR2 YFSETQ.

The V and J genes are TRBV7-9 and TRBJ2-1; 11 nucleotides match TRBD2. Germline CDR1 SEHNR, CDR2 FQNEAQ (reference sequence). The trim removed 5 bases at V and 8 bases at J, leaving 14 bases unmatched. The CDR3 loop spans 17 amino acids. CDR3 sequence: CASSPQGGLAALDEQFF. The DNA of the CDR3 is TGTGCCAGCAGCCCTCAGGGGGGACTAGCGGCGTTGGATGAGCAGTTCTTC.

The CDR3 protein is CASSYGAGTGSYEQYF. The CDR3 region has the DNA TGTGCCAGCAGTTACGGGGCAGGGACGGGATCCTACGAGCAGTACTTC. This chain connects TRBV6-6 to TRBJ2-7; tentatively, D is TRBD1 or TRBD2 (5 bases each). Germline V lookup: CDR1 MNHNY, CDR2 SVGAGI (reference sequence). The CDR3 runs to 16 residues. Trimming left V 2 bases short and J 1 base short, with 15 bases between.

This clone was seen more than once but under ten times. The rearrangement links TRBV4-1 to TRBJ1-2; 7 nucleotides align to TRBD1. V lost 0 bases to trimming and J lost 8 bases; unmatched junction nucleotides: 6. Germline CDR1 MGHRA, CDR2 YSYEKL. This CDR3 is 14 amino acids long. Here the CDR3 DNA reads TGCGCCAGCAGCCAAGATAAGGGGGCTAAAGGCTACACCTTC. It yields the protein CASSQDKGAKGYTF.